This is a list of T cell receptor beta chains from one sample in a study of T-cell memory formation after mild COVID-19. Each CDR3 protein gets one entry after TCRdb re-called the 5' RACE reads with MiXCR. Of 280,000 or so distinct CDR3 sequences in the sample, 15% to 20% are singletons; the top ten hold 23%. Sequencing used PBMCs or a T cell subset sorted from them (not recorded which). The receptors originated from a man aged 18-30 years who had mild COVID-19 (a few samples of this study predate the infection). Cell type and time point are not known. Each CDR3 is given with its conserved first and last residue. Each record gives: D gene, J gene, clone size, V gene, CDR3 protein, CDR3 DNA. The D gene is left open where the match is weak. Only part of the rows carry a size: once, few, many, or a class if the clone is expanded.

TRBD2,TRBJ2-5,many,TRBV4-1,CASSLLAGVETQYF,TGCGCCAGCAGCCTACTAGCGGGGGTCGAGACCCAGTACTTC
NA,TRBJ2-7,NA,TRBV6-2/TRBV6-3,CASSWRQFGNYEQYF,TGTGCCAGCAGTTGGAGACAATTCGGAAACTACGAGCAGTACTTC
NA,TRBJ1-2,few,TRBV12-3/TRBV12-4,CASSLGDKTNYGYTF,TGTGCCAGCAGTTTGGGGGACAAAACTAACTATGGCTACACCTTC
TRBD2,TRBJ2-1,few,TRBV5-4,CASSLTSEKIF,TGTGCCAGCAGCTTAACTAGCGAAAAGATCTTC
NA,TRBJ2-5,few,TRBV6-6,CASSYSSIDLQETQYF,TGTGCCAGCAGTTACTCGAGTATCGACCTCCAAGAGACCCAGTACTTC
NA,TRBJ2-5,few,TRBV7-9,CASSLVPVYVETETQYF,TGTGCCAGCAGCTTAGTCCCAGTATATGTGGAGACAGAGACCCAGTACTTC
NA,TRBJ1-1,few,TRBV7-2,CASSPTGPGTEAFF,TGTGCCAGCAGCCCCACCGGCCCGGGAACCGAAGCTTTCTTT
NA,TRBJ2-1,NA,TRBV5-6,CASSLLQTYNEQFF,TGTGCCAGCAGCTTGTTACAGACATACAATGAGCAGTTCTTC
NA,TRBJ1-5,few,TRBV9,CASSWGSSLQGNRNQPQHF,TGTGCCAGCAGCTGGGGGAGCTCGTTACAGGGTAATCGCAATCAGCCCCAGCATTTT
NA,TRBJ2-1,NA,TRBV20-1,CSAKTPLSYNEQFF,TGCAGTGCTAAGACACCACTCTCCTACAATGAGCAGTTCTTC
NA,TRBJ2-7,few,TRBV12-3/TRBV12-4,CASRGGLLYEQYF,TGTGCCAGCAGGGGGGGCCTCCTCTACGAGCAGTACTTC
NA,TRBJ1-4,few,TRBV12-3/TRBV12-4,CASSPSGTNEKLFF,TGTGCCAGCAGTCCTAGTGGGACTAATGAAAAACTGTTTTTT
NA,TRBJ2-5,few,TRBV5-1,CASSLEGRPGRETQYF,TGCGCCAGCAGCTTAGAGGGACGGCCAGGACGGGAGACCCAGTACTTC
NA,TRBJ2-1,few,TRBV4-1,CASSQILSPLGDEQFF,TGCGCCAGCAGCCAAATTCTGTCCCCCCTGGGAGATGAGCAGTTCTTC
NA,TRBJ1-1,NA,TRBV6-1,CASSEPAEAFF,TGTGCCAGCAGTGAGCCGGCTGAAGCTTTCTTT
NA,TRBJ1-1,few,TRBV9,CASSRGGFGTEAFF,TGTGCCAGCAGCCGGGGCGGGTTTGGGACTGAAGCTTTCTTT
TRBD1,TRBJ1-1,NA,TRBV19,CASSPNRGENTEAFF,TGTGCCAGTAGCCCCAACAGGGGCGAGAACACTGAAGCTTTCTTT
NA,TRBJ2-4,many,TRBV11-2,CASSLRGLAKNIQYF,TGTGCCAGCAGCCTACGGGGGTTAGCCAAAAACATTCAGTACTTC
NA,TRBJ1-1,NA,TRBV7-6,CASSRYPDREAFF,TGTGCCAGCAGCCGATACCCGGACCGAGAAGCTTTCTTT
NA,TRBJ2-5,many,TRBV29-1,CSVTQGRETQYF,TGCAGCGTTACACAGGGTCGGGAGACCCAGTACTTC
NA,TRBJ2-2,few,TRBV21-1,CASSKARGAPNTGELFF,TGTGCCAGCAGCAAAGCCCGGGGGGCACCGAACACCGGGGAGCTGTTTTTT
NA,TRBJ1-6,NA,TRBV13,CASSPLGDWNSPLHF,TGTGCCAGCAGCCCTCTTGGGGACTGGAATTCACCCCTCCACTTT
TRBD1,TRBJ2-7,NA,TRBV7-2,CASSLDRGKSYEQYF,TGTGCCAGCAGCTTAGACAGGGGTAAATCCTACGAGCAGTACTTC
NA,TRBJ2-1,NA,TRBV24-1,CATSDLGGSYNEQFF,TGTGCCACCAGTGATTTGGGGGGCTCCTACAATGAGCAGTTCTTC
NA,TRBJ2-3,NA,TRBV2,CASSLGGPADTQYF,TGTGCCAGCAGTCTCGGGGGCCCTGCAGATACGCAGTATTTT
TRBD2,TRBJ2-2,NA,TRBV6-2/TRBV6-3,CASRTPSGGNTGELFF,TGTGCCAGCAGAACCCCCAGCGGGGGGAACACCGGGGAGCTGTTTTTT
NA,TRBJ1-1,few,TRBV15,CATSGRNTEAFF,TGTGCCACCAGCGGGAGAAACACTGAAGCTTTCTTT
TRBD2,TRBJ2-7,many,TRBV5-1,CASSPGRVFYYEQYF,TGCGCCAGCAGCCCAGGGAGGGTCTTTTACTACGAGCAGTACTTC
NA,TRBJ2-5,NA,TRBV20-1,CSAREGVGAQYF,TGCAGTGCTAGAGAGGGGGTAGGGGCCCAGTACTTC
TRBD2,TRBJ2-2,few,TRBV4-3,CASSVRGGGTGELFF,TGCGCCAGCAGCGTACGGGGGGGTGGCACCGGGGAGCTGTTTTTT
NA,TRBJ1-5,few,TRBV15,CATSSAEGSNQPQHF,TGTGCCACCAGCAGTGCCGAGGGGAGCAATCAGCCCCAGCATTTT
TRBD2,TRBJ2-7,NA,TRBV20-1,CSARVSGAREQYF,TGCAGTGCTAGAGTTAGCGGGGCTCGCGAGCAGTACTTC
NA,TRBJ2-1,NA,TRBV11-2,CASSRGSLGYNEQFF,TGTGCCAGCAGCAGAGGGAGCCTAGGCTACAATGAGCAGTTCTTC
NA,TRBJ2-5,NA,TRBV15,CATSSPRGTQYF,TGTGCCACCAGCAGCCCTCGGGGGACCCAGTACTTC
TRBD2,TRBJ2-7,NA,TRBV4-3,CASSLRSSGGYEQYF,TGCGCCAGCAGCCTCCGGAGTAGCGGGGGCTACGAGCAGTACTTC
NA,TRBJ1-4,many,TRBV11-2,CASSPGRDLFF,TGTGCCAGCAGCCCGGGACGGGATTTGTTTTTT
NA,TRBJ2-2,few,TRBV7-6,CASSLEGDGELFF,TGTGCCAGCAGCTTAGAGGGCGACGGGGAGCTGTTTTTT
NA,TRBJ2-5,NA,TRBV4-1,CASSQGRGLQETQYF,TGCGCCAGCAGCCAAGGACGCGGCCTCCAAGAGACCCAGTACTTC
NA,TRBJ1-4,many,TRBV11-2,CASSFTGTINEKLFF,TGTGCCAGCAGCTTTACCGGGACAATTAATGAAAAACTGTTTTTT
TRBD2,TRBJ2-5,few,TRBV7-6,CASSSSGAKTQYF,TGTGCCAGCAGCTCAAGCGGGGCGAAGACCCAGTACTTC
TRBD1,TRBJ2-1,NA,TRBV6-2/TRBV6-3,CASSHGTGDNNEQFF,TGTGCCAGCAGCCATGGGACAGGGGATAACAATGAGCAGTTCTTC
TRBD1,TRBJ1-1,few,TRBV29-1,CSVAQGARTEAFF,TGCAGCGTCGCACAGGGGGCGCGCACTGAAGCTTTCTTT
TRBD1,TRBJ1-1,many,TRBV7-9,CASSLVGQGGINTEAFF,TGTGCCAGCAGCTTAGTCGGACAGGGGGGAATAAACACTGAAGCTTTCTTT
NA,TRBJ2-5,many,TRBV5-1,CASQKGNNQETQYF,TGCGCCAGCCAAAAAGGGAACAACCAAGAGACCCAGTACTTC
NA,TRBJ2-3,NA,TRBV29-1,CSVDVGTDTQYF,TGCAGCGTTGACGTCGGCACAGATACGCAGTATTTT
NA,TRBJ2-3,few,TRBV2,CATTLGPQYF,TGTGCCACCACCTTGGGGCCGCAGTATTTT
TRBD1,TRBJ1-2,NA,TRBV5-1,CASSLFRDSGYTF,TGCGCCAGCAGCTTGTTCAGGGACAGCGGCTACACCTTC
TRBD2,TRBJ2-3,few,TRBV4-3,CASSQASGASTDTQYF,TGCGCCAGCAGCCAAGCTAGCGGGGCTAGCACAGATACGCAGTATTTT
NA,TRBJ2-1,few,TRBV5-4,CASSPDAGSYNEQFF,TGTGCCAGCAGCCCCGACGCGGGAAGTTACAATGAGCAGTTCTTC
TRBD2,TRBJ2-3,few,TRBV29-1,CSVKWRGGPDTQYF,TGCAGCGTTAAATGGCGGGGGGGCCCAGATACGCAGTATTTT
NA,TRBJ1-2,few,TRBV11-2,CASSFLGGGYTF,TGTGCCAGCAGCTTCCTGGGCGGAGGCTACACCTTC
TRBD1,TRBJ2-4,many,TRBV12-3/TRBV12-4,CASSSPGGLNIQYF,TGTGCCAGCAGTTCGCCAGGGGGCCTGAACATTCAGTACTTC
TRBD1,TRBJ1-5,NA,TRBV6-2/TRBV6-3,CASTPRTGRNSNQPQHF,TGTGCCAGCACCCCCCGGACAGGGAGGAATAGCAATCAGCCCCAGCATTTT
NA,TRBJ2-7,NA,TRBV5-1,CASSLAGSEQYF,TGCGCCAGCAGCTTGGCGGGGAGCGAGCAGTACTTC
NA,TRBJ1-1,NA,TRBV4-1,CASSPRTEPNTEAFF,TGCGCCAGCAGCCCCAGGACAGAACCGAACACTGAAGCTTTCTTT
NA,TRBJ2-1,few,TRBV10-3,CAIRAPGSSYNEQFF,TGTGCCATCAGGGCTCCGGGGAGCTCCTACAATGAGCAGTTCTTC
TRBD1,TRBJ1-1,NA,TRBV5-1,CASSHGTGDAKAEAFF,TGCGCCAGCAGCCATGGGACAGGGGATGCTAAGGCTGAAGCTTTCTTT
NA,TRBJ2-4,few,TRBV25-1,CASSDMVAKNIQYF,TGTGCCAGCAGTGATATGGTAGCCAAAAACATTCAGTACTTC
NA,TRBJ1-2,NA,TRBV4-2,CASSQDNWFGYTF,TGTGCCAGCAGCCAAGATAATTGGTTTGGCTACACCTTC
NA,TRBJ2-5,few,TRBV25-1,CASSEYRGNQETQYF,TGTGCCAGCAGTGAATATAGAGGGAACCAAGAGACCCAGTACTTC